This TCR beta chain was sequenced for a study of T cells in lung cancer brain metastases. This clone appeared a few times. The antigen is not known. The CDR3 contains 13 residues. Germline values: CDR1 SNHLY, CDR2 FYNNEI. V lost 6 bases to trimming and J lost 5 bases; unmatched junction nucleotides: 4. Study-level points and caveats: Unique productive clones were significantly fewer in brain metastases: median around 1,500 versus 5,000. Most clones were lesion-specific, with limited overlap between paired lesions (mean Morisita index 0.23).

This table comes from immunoSEQ multiplex PCR, and its TCRdb copy is limited to in-frame clones, with some not included. The top ten clones hold 2% to 3% of a sample with fewer than 5,500 clones, approximately 83% of them seen once. Marked H&E slides guided macrodissection of tumor areas from several unstained, deparaffinized about 9.6 um sections. The source of this sequence is a man aged 50 to 60 with non-small cell lung cancer. The sample taken for sequencing was tumor tissue from the primary lung tumor. This sequence joins TRBV2 and TRBJ1-1; 9 bases match TRBD1. CDR3 protein: CASRADRGTEAFF. The CDR3 nucleotides read TGTGCCAGCAGGGCTGACAGGGGGACTGAAGCTTTCTTT.